What follows are 20 T cell receptor beta chains derived from one specimen sequenced in a study of CD8 T cells in Susac syndrome. An input of about 0.45 to 1 ug of RNA was subjected to reverse transcription using random hexamers. TCRdb ran MiXCR on the immunoSEQ multiplex PCR reads and lists one entry per CDR3 protein. The sample carries a few hundred thousand distinct CDR3 sequences, 70% to 90% recorded once. The specimen was CD8+ T cells from PBMCs. The receptors were gathered from a human donor with multiple sclerosis.

The rearrangement uses TRBV6-5 and TRBJ1-2, with TRBD1 matching 10 bases. The CDR3 is 14 amino acids. Germline V gene data show CDR1 as MNHEY and CDR2 as SVGAGI. J was trimmed by 8 bases and V by 2 bases; bases with no gene match: 5. CDR3 residues: CASSYRGQGRGYTF. The CDR3 coding sequence is TGTGCCAGCAGTTACCGGGGACAGGGGAGAGGCTACACCTTC.

The V and J genes are TRBV29-1 and TRBJ2-1; TRBD2 matches at 7 bases. V shed 7 bases and J 5 bases; nucleotides not matched to a gene: 14. Looked up from germline, CDR1 is SQVTM and CDR2 is ANQGSEA. This CDR3 spans 15 amino acids. DNA of the CDR3: TGCAGCGCCGACCCGGAGCTAGCGGCACACAATGAGCAGTTCTTC. It translates to CSADPELAAHNEQFF.

The genes are TRBV29-1 and TRBJ2-5; maybe TRBD1 (7 bases). V dropped 4 bases and J dropped 7 bases, with 19 bases sitting between them. The CDR3 extends over 14 amino acids. CDR1 is SQVTM and CDR2 is ANQGSEA in the germline V gene. The CDR3 reads CSVVKPGDRGTQYF. The CDR3 DNA reads as TGCAGCGTTGTAAAACCGGGGGACAGAGGGACCCAGTACTTC.

The count of this clonotype is one. The V and J genes are TRBV27 and TRBJ2-7, with no clear D. Germline CDR1 and CDR2: MNHEY and SMNVEV (reference sequence). This CDR3 is built from 14 residues. V gave up 0 bases and J gave up 5 bases, with 11 bases separating them. The CDR3 sequence: CASSLSGVGHEQYF. Here the CDR3 DNA reads TGTGCCAGCAGTTTATCTGGCGTCGGTCACGAGCAGTACTTC.

V and J are TRBV20-1 and TRBJ1-1, with D possibly being TRBD1 (6 bases). The V end lost 6 bases, the J end lost 1 base, and 21 bases lay between the germline ends. Germline assignment: CDR1 DFQATT and CDR2 SNEGSKA (reference sequence). The CDR3 is 16 residues long. This CDR3 reads CSAPGGAGTWNTEAFF. CDR3 DNA: TGCAGTGCCCCGGGTGGGGCGGGGACATGGAACACTGAAGCTTTCTTT.

The genes are TRBV24-1 and TRBJ2-2, with D perhaps assigned TRBD1 or TRBD2 (6 bases each). This CDR3 region has 16 residues. The V end lost 2 bases, the J end lost 4 bases, and 13 bases lay between the germline ends. Germline CDR1 reads KGHDR; CDR2 reads SFDVKD. The chain's CDR3 is CATSDWGATVTGELFF. The CDR3 DNA reads TGTGCCACCAGTGATTGGGGGGCGACGGTCACCGGGGAGCTGTTTTTT.

This rearrangement joins TRBV28 to TRBJ2-2; TRBD2 might be the D (6 bases). Germline V CDR1 and CDR2: MDHEN, SYDVKM. V was clipped by 3 bases and J by 0 bases, with 11 bases between them. CDR3 length: 16 amino acids. CDR3 coding DNA: TGTGCCAGCAGTTTGCTCGGGGGTGCGAACACCGGGGAGCTGTTTTTT. This encodes CASSLLGGANTGELFF.

V and J are TRBV28 and TRBJ1-3; unclear D gene. CDR3 length: 15 residues. V shed 7 bases and J shed 2 bases, with 15 bases lying between them. Germline V gene data show CDR1 as MDHEN and CDR2 as SYDVKM. CDR3 nucleotides: TGTGCCAGCAAATCAAGGTATTTCGCTGGAAACACCATATATTTT. It encodes CASKSRYFAGNTIYF. Variable domain in full (rest from reference TRBV28 and TRBJ1-3): DVKVTQSSRYLVKRTGEKVFLECVQDMDHENMFWYRQDPGLGLRLIYFSYDVKMKEKGDIPEGYSVSREKKERFSLILESASTNQTSMYLCASKSRYFAGNTIYFGEGSWLTVV.

The chain employs TRBV7-9 and TRBJ2-3; 9 nucleotides line up with TRBD1. V lost 6 bases, J lost 4 bases, and 11 bases stayed unmatched. Germline V gene sequence: CDR1 SEHNR, CDR2 FQNEAQ (reference sequence). The CDR3 has 16 amino acids. DNA of the CDR3: TGTGCCAGCAGACCGCCGGGACAGGGTGTTGCAGATACGCAGTATTTT. Amino acid sequence: CASRPPGQGVADTQYF.

V usage is TRBV28 and J usage is TRBJ2-1; no definite D call. V was shortened by 4 bases and J by 0 bases, with 7 bases between the two germline ends. Per germline, CDR1 MDHEN and CDR2 SYDVKM. This CDR3 spans 14 amino acids. The CDR3 DNA is TGTGCCAGCAGTTCGCTGATCTCCTACAATGAGCAGTTCTTC. Translating gives CASSSLISYNEQFF.

V and J are TRBV7-9 and TRBJ2-1; 9 bases match TRBD2. The CDR3 consists of 18 residues. J lost 0 bases, V lost 5 bases, and 11 bases had no gene match. CDR1 SEHNR and CDR2 FQNEAQ come from the germline V gene (reference sequence). In nucleotides, the CDR3 is TGTGCCAGCAGCATAACCATAGCGGGAGCCTTCTCCTACAATGAGCAGTTCTTC. This encodes CASSITIAGAFSYNEQFF.

Details on this clonotype: Germline and junction disagree at one end, which may indicate a read error. V usage is TRBV7-9 and J usage is TRBJ2-2; D remains unclear. Germline V gene data show CDR1 as SEHNR and CDR2 as FQNEAQ (reference sequence). This CDR3 comprises 10 residues. CDR3 in DNA: TGTGCCAGGAACCCCGGGGAGCTGTTTTTT. It encodes CARNPGELFF.

The J gene is TRBJ2-2, the V gene TRBV13; perhaps TRBD1 as D (6 bases). Germline V gives CDR1 PRHDT, CDR2 FYEKMQ (reference sequence). The V gene lost 5 bases and the J gene lost 4 bases, with 14 bases spanning the gap. This CDR3 contains 15 residues. The CDR3 DNA sequence: TGTGCCAGCAGCACTAACAGGGTTGGCACCGGGGAGCTGTTTTTT. It yields the protein CASSTNRVGTGELFF. The full variable domain, in which reference TRBV13 and TRBJ2-2 provide the parts outside the CDR3, is AAGVIQSPRHLIKEKRETATLKCYPIPRHDTVYWYQQGPGQDPQFLISFYEKMQSDKGSIPDRFSAQQFSDYHSELNMSSLELGDSALYFCASSTNRVGTGELFFGEGSRLTVL.

The rearrangement links TRBV19 to TRBJ2-6; D gene uncertain. There are 15 residues in the CDR3. Germline CDR1 is LNHDA and CDR2 is SQIVND (reference sequence). Trimming removed 6 bases from V and 0 bases from J, with 9 bases in between. The CDR3 sequence is CASRLSSSGANVLTF. As DNA, the CDR3 is TGTGCCAGTAGGCTATCTAGCTCTGGGGCCAACGTCCTGACTTTC.

This chain links TRBV30 with TRBJ1-1; D uncertain. Deletions cut 4 bases from V and 5 bases from J, with 8 bases between. This CDR3 comprises 11 residues. Germline-derived CDR1 and CDR2 are GTSNPN and SVGIG (reference sequence). The CDR3: CAWNMGTEAFF. The CDR3 region has the DNA TGTGCCTGGAACATGGGAACTGAAGCTTTCTTT.

The V gene is TRBV28, the J gene TRBJ2-7, with D perhaps TRBD1 (6 bases). CDR3 size: 13 residues. V dropped 8 bases and J dropped 3 bases, with 14 bases sitting between them. Germline CDR1 is MDHEN and CDR2 is SYDVKM. CDR3 nucleotide sequence: TGTGCCAGCCGCGACAGGATAGACTACGAGCAGTACTTC. This gives the protein CASRDRIDYEQYF.

The V gene is TRBV6-6, the J gene TRBJ1-1; perhaps TRBD1 as D (6 bases). The V gene lost 3 bases and the J gene lost 1 base, with 9 bases spanning the gap. There are 14 residues in the CDR3. Germline V gives CDR1 MNHNY, CDR2 SVGAGI (reference sequence). DNA of the CDR3: TGTGCCAGCAGTTATTCACAGGGGAACACTGAAGCTTTCTTT. This codes for CASSYSQGNTEAFF.

The CDR3 sequence is CASSEGTGPFPRHF. The CDR3 DNA reads TGTGCCAGCAGTGAAGGGACAGGGCCGTTCCCCAGGCATTTT. The rearrangement joins TRBV2 to TRBJ1-5; 8 nucleotides agree with TRBD1. The CDR3 totals 14 residues. Germline CDR1 and CDR2: SNHLY and FYNNEI. V dropped 1 base and J dropped 15; count of bases not matched to a gene: 11.

The CDR3 nucleotides read TGTGCCAGCAGGCTGTTAACAGGGGAGGCTTTCTTT. Translating it yields CASRLLTGEAFF. The chain joins TRBV27 to TRBJ1-1; TRBD1 matches at 7 bases. This CDR3 contains 12 residues. Germline V gene data show CDR1 as MNHEY and CDR2 as SMNVEV (reference sequence). Trimming removed 6 bases from V and 11 bases from J; junction bases left unmatched: 9.

This clonotype was seen once. The DNA of the CDR3 is TGTGCCAGCAGCGTAGAGCACAGACGCCCCAAACCACCGATGCCGAGCTCCTACAATGAGCAGTTCTTC. This gives the protein CASSVEHRRPKPPMPSSYNEQFF. The chain recombines TRBV9 with TRBJ2-1; D is unclear. This CDR3 region has 23 residues. The germline gives CDR1 SGDLS, CDR2 YYNGEE. Trimming removed 0 bases at V and 0 bases at J, with 31 bases between.